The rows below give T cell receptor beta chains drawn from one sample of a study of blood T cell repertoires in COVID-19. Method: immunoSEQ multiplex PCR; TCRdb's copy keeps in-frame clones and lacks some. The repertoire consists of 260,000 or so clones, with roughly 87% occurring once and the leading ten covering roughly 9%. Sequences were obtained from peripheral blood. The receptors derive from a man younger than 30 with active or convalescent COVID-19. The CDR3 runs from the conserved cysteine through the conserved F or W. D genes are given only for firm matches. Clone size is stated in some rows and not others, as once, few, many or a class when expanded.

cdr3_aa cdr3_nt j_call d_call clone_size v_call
CAYGGVGSGYTF TGTGCATACGGGGGGGTTGGTTCTGGCTACACCTTC TRBJ1-2 NA NA TRBV6-6
CASSLALTSGGTFQYF TGCGCCAGCAGCTTGGCGTTAACTAGCGGGGGGACCTTTCAGTACTTC TRBJ2-4 TRBD2 NA TRBV5-1
CSVQGGAGDFLGEQFF TGCAGCGTCCAGGGGGGAGCGGGGGATTTCTTGGGTGAGCAGTTCTTC TRBJ2-1 NA NA TRBV29-1
CASSSRDRLNEQFF TGTGCCAGCAGCTCACGGGACAGACTCAATGAGCAGTTCTTC TRBJ2-1 TRBD1 NA TRBV3-1/TRBV3-2
CSVEMTGTYGYTF TGCAGCGTTGAGATGACAGGGACCTATGGCTACACCTTC TRBJ1-2 TRBD1 NA TRBV29-1
CASSEGSYEQYF TGCGCCAGCAGTGAGGGGAGCTACGAGCAGTACTTC TRBJ2-7 NA once TRBV10-1
CASSSTGTGTYSNQPQHF TGTGCCAGTAGTTCCACCGGGACAGGGACCTATAGCAATCAGCCCCAGCATTTT TRBJ1-5 TRBD1 NA TRBV19
CASRPTGGGNQPQHF TGTGCCAGCAGACCTACAGGGGGCGGCAATCAGCCCCAGCATTTT TRBJ1-5 TRBD1 NA TRBV6-6
CASSQELAGGGDEQFF TGTGCCAGCAGCCAAGAGCTAGCGGGGGGTGGGGATGAGCAGTTCTTC TRBJ2-1 TRBD2 NA TRBV14
CASREGTGNEKLFF TGTGCCAGTAGAGAGGGCACGGGTAATGAAAAACTGTTTTTT TRBJ1-4 NA NA TRBV19
CASSLSGTAEPGETQYF TGTGCCAGCAGTTTATCAGGGACAGCAGAACCTGGGGAGACCCAGTACTTC TRBJ2-5 TRBD1 NA TRBV27
CASSGTGVNYGYTF TGTGCCAGCAGCGGTACAGGGGTTAACTATGGCTACACCTTC TRBJ1-2 TRBD1 NA TRBV6-5
CASSIWTGEAYGYTF TGTGCCAGCAGCATATGGACAGGGGAGGCGTATGGCTACACCTTC TRBJ1-2 TRBD1 once TRBV3-1/TRBV3-2
CASSWWSSSGEGDTQYF TGTGCCAGCAGTTGGTGGTCGTCGAGCGGGGAAGGAGATACGCAGTATTTT TRBJ2-3 TRBD2 NA TRBV6-2/TRBV6-3
CAWRDDRDRANTEAFF TGTGCCTGGAGGGACGACCGGGACAGGGCTAACACTGAAGCTTTCTTT TRBJ1-1 TRBD1 NA TRBV30
CSAKERGHLFF TGCAGTGCTAAGGAAAGAGGGCACCTGTTTTTT TRBJ1-4 NA NA TRBV20-1
CASSFMTAGNGELFF TGCGCCAGCAGCTTTATGACGGCGGGGAATGGGGAGCTGTTTTTT TRBJ2-2 NA once TRBV5-1
CASRGTDQPQHF TGTGCCAGCAGGGGGACAGACCAGCCCCAGCATTTT TRBJ1-5 TRBD1 NA TRBV28
CASSPPETGVYGYTF TGTGCCAGCTCACCACCGGAGACAGGGGTTTATGGCTACACCTTC TRBJ1-2 TRBD1 NA TRBV18
CASGGTGRGEQFF TGTGCTAGTGGTGGGACAGGCCGGGGGGAGCAGTTCTTC TRBJ2-1 TRBD1 NA TRBV12-5
CASSQPAGGNGVQFF TGCGCCAGCAGTCAACCCGCGGGGGGAAACGGAGTGCAGTTCTTC TRBJ2-1 TRBD2 NA TRBV4-3
CASSEARAPTAGRTNEKLFF TGTGCCAGCAGTGAAGCTCGGGCACCCACGGCGGGAAGAACTAATGAAAAACTGTTTTTT TRBJ1-4 NA once TRBV2
CASSPVAGFNEQFF TGTGCCAGCTCACCAGTGGCGGGGTTCAATGAGCAGTTCTTC TRBJ2-1 NA NA TRBV18
CSAPSVYGYTF TGCAGTGCACCCTCGGTATATGGCTACACCTTC TRBJ1-2 NA NA TRBV20-1
CASSGARGQGYGYTF TGTGCCAGCAGCGGAGCCAGGGGGCAGGGCTATGGCTACACCTTC TRBJ1-2 TRBD1 NA TRBV11-2
CASSLLAGVTDTQYF TGTGCCAGCAGCCTACTAGCGGGGGTAACAGATACGCAGTATTTT TRBJ2-3 TRBD2 NA TRBV7-9
CASSSLAGNTDTQYF TGTGCCAGCAGTTCCCTAGCGGGGAACACAGATACGCAGTATTTT TRBJ2-3 TRBD2 NA TRBV27
CASSPSGGSTDTQYF TGTGCCAGCTCGCCTAGCGGGGGAAGCACAGATACGCAGTATTTT TRBJ2-3 TRBD2 NA TRBV9
CASSHGLYTGELFF TGTGCCAGCAGCCATGGGCTGTACACCGGGGAGCTGTTTTTT TRBJ2-2 NA NA TRBV3-1/TRBV3-2
CASSPGTPNTEAFF TGTGCCAGCTCACCCGGGACACCGAACACTGAAGCTTTCTTT TRBJ1-1 NA NA TRBV18
CASTSTGAGEKLFF TGCGCCAGCACGTCGACAGGGGCCGGTGAAAAACTGTTTTTT TRBJ1-4 TRBD1 NA TRBV10-2
CASSTSGGQETQYF TGTGCCAGTAGTACTAGCGGGGGCCAAGAGACCCAGTACTTC TRBJ2-5 TRBD2 once TRBV19
CSGFDRAELGTQYF TGCAGCGGATTTGACAGGGCAGAGTTGGGGACCCAGTACTTC TRBJ2-5 TRBD1 NA TRBV29-1
CATSSRRFNTEAFF TGTGCCACCAGCAGTCGGCGGTTCAACACTGAAGCTTTCTTT TRBJ1-1 NA NA TRBV15
CASSRTSGGSSTDTQYF TGTGCCAGCAGCCGGACTAGCGGGGGGTCTAGCACAGATACGCAGTATTTT TRBJ2-3 TRBD2 NA TRBV6-4
CASSFDSSIYGYTF TGTGCCAGCAGCTTTGACAGTTCCATCTATGGCTACACCTTC TRBJ1-2 NA NA TRBV5-4
CASSLGGVGQPQHF TGCGCCAGCAGCTTGGGGGGAGTAGGTCAGCCCCAGCATTTT TRBJ1-5 NA NA TRBV5-1
CASSLATGGRTEAFF TGTGCCAGCAGTTTAGCGACAGGGGGTCGTACTGAAGCTTTCTTT TRBJ1-1 TRBD1 few TRBV27
CASSYTGSADTQYF TGTGCCAGCAGTTACACAGGGTCCGCAGATACGCAGTATTTT TRBJ2-3 NA NA TRBV6-6
CASSLAGRSPLHF TGCGCCAGCAGCTTAGCAGGGCGCTCACCCCTCCACTTT TRBJ1-6 NA NA TRBV5-1
CATSSGQDSTDTQYF TGTGCCACCAGCAGCGGACAGGACAGCACAGATACGCAGTATTTT TRBJ2-3 TRBD1 NA TRBV15
CASSPGDRGLGDTQYF TGTGCCAGCAGCCCCGGGGACAGGGGGCTGGGAGATACGCAGTATTTT TRBJ2-3 TRBD1 NA TRBV11-3
CASSPVGAGNTGELFF TGTGCCAGCAGCCCAGTGGGGGCCGGGAACACCGGGGAGCTGTTTTTT TRBJ2-2 NA NA TRBV5-6
CASSQESASHEQFF TGTGCCAGCAGCCAGGAATCAGCTAGCCATGAGCAGTTCTTC TRBJ2-1 NA NA TRBV3-1/TRBV3-2
CASSPSAGREQYF TGTGCCAGCAGCCCGAGCGCAGGGCGCGAGCAGTACTTC TRBJ2-7 NA once TRBV11-3
CASSLADRYQETQYF TGTGCCAGCAGCTTAGCAGACAGATACCAAGAGACCCAGTACTTC TRBJ2-5 NA NA TRBV7-9
CASSQRPGQGGPGGHYGYTF TGTGCCAGCAGTCAAAGACCGGGACAGGGTGGTCCGGGGGGTCACTATGGCTACACCTTC TRBJ1-2 TRBD1 NA TRBV6-2/TRBV6-3